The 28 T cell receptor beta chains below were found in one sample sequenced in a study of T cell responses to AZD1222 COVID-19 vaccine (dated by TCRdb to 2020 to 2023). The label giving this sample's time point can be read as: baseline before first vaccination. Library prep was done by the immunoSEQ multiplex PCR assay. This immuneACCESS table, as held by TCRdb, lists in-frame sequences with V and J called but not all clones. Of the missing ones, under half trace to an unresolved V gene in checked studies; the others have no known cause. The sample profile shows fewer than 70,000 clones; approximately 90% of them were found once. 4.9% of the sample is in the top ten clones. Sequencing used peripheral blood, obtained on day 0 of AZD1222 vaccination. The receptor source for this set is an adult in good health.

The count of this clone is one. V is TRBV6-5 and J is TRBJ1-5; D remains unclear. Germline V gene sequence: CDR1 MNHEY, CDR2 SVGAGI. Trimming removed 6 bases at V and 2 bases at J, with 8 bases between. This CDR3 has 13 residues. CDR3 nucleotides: TGTGCCAGCAGCGCGGACCGCAATCAGCCCCAGCATTTT. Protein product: CASSADRNQPQHF.

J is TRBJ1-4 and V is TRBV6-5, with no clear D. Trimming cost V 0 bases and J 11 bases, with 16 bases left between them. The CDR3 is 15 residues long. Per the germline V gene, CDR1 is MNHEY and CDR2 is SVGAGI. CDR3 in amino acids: CASSYSNRLREKLFF. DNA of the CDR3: TGTGCCAGCAGTTACTCGAATCGTTTAAGGGAGAAACTGTTTTTT.

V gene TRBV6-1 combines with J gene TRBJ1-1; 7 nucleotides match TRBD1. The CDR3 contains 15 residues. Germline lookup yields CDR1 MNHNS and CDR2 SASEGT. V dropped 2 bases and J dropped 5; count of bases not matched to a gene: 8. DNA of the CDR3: TGTGCCAGCAGTGAATCCCAGGGGGTCCAAACTGAAGCTTTCTTT. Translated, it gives CASSESQGVQTEAFF.

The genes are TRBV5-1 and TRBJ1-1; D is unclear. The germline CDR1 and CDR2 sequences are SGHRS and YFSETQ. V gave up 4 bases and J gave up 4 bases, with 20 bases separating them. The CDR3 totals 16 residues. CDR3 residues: CASSQNNPASGTEAFF. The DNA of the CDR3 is TGCGCCAGCAGCCAAAATAACCCGGCTTCGGGCACTGAAGCTTTCTTT.

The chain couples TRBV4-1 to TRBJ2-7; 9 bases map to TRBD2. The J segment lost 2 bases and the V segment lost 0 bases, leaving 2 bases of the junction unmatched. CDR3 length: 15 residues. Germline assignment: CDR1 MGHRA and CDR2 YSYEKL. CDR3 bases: TGCGCCAGCAGCCAAGAACTAGCGGGCACCTACGAGCAGTACTTC. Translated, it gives CASSQELAGTYEQYF.

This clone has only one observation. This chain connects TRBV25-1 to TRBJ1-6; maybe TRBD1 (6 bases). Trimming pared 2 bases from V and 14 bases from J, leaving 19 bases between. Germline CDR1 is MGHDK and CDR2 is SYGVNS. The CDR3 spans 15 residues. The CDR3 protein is CASSEPGGPLMTLHF. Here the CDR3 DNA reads TGTGCCAGCAGTGAACCCGGGGGGCCCCTAATGACCCTCCACTTT. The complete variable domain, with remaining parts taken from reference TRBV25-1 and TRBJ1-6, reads EADIYQTPRYLVIGTGKKITLECSQTMGHDKMYWYQQDPGMELHLIHYSYGVNSTEKGDLSSESTVSRIRTEHFPLTLESARPSHTSQYLCASSEPGGPLMTLHFGNGTRLTVT.

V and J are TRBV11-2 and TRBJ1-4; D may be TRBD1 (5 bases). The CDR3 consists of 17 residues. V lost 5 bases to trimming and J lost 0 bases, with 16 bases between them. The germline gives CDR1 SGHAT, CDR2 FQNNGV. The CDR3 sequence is CASSPGTQMATNEKLFF. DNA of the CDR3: TGTGCCAGCAGCCCCGGGACCCAGATGGCAACTAATGAAAAACTGTTTTTT.

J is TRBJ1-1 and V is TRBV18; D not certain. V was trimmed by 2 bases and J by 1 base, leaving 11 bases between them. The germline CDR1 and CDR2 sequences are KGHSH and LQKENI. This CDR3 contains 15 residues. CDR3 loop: CASSPGQVGNTEAFF. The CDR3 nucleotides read TGTGCCAGCTCACCAGGGCAGGTGGGGAACACTGAAGCTTTCTTT.

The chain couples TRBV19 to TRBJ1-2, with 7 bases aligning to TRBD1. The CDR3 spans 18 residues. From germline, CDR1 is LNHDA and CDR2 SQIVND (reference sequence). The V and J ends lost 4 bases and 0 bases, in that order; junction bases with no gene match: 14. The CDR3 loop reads CASSTTGTATGANYGYTF. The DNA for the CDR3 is TGTGCCAGTAGTACAACCGGGACAGCTACCGGAGCTAACTATGGCTACACCTTC.

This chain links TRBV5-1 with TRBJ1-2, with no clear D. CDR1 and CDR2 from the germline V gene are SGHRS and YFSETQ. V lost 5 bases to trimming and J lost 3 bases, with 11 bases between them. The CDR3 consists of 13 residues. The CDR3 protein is CASSYDGDYGYTF. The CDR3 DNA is TGCGCCAGCAGTTACGACGGGGACTATGGCTACACCTTC.

Here the CDR3 DNA reads TGTGCCATCCTAGCCGGGACAAGCTACGAGCAGTACTTC. Its translation is CAILAGTSYEQYF. V is TRBV6-5 and J is TRBJ2-7; maybe TRBD1 (6 bases). This CDR3 has 13 residues. Germline CDR1 is MNHEY and CDR2 is SVGAGI. Trimming removed 10 bases from V and 3 bases from J, with 16 bases in between.

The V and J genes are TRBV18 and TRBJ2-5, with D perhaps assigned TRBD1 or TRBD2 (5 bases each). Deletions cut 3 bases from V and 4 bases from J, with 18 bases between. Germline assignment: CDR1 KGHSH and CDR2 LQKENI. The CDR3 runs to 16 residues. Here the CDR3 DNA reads TGTGCCAGCTCACCGCCTGGAATGACTGGGGGAGAGACCCAGTACTTC. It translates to CASSPPGMTGGETQYF.

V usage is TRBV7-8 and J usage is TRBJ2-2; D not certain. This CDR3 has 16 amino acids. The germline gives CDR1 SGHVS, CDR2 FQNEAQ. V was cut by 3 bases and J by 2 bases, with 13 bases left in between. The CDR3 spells CASSLLGNINTGELFF. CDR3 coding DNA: TGTGCCAGCAGCTTGTTAGGCAACATAAACACCGGGGAGCTGTTTTTT.

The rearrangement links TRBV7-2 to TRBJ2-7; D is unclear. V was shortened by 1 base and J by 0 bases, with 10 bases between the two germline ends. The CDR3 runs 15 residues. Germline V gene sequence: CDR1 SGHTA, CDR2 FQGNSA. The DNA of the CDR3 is TGTGCCAGCAGCTTAGGAACAGCTCTCTCCTACGAGCAGTACTTC. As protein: CASSLGTALSYEQYF.

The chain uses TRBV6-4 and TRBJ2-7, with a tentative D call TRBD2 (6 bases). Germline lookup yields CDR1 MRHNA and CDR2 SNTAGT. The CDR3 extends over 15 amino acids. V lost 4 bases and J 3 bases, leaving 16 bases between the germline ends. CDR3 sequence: CASSAKRGSHYEQYF. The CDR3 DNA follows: TGTGCCAGCAGTGCAAAACGGGGGTCTCACTACGAGCAGTACTTC.

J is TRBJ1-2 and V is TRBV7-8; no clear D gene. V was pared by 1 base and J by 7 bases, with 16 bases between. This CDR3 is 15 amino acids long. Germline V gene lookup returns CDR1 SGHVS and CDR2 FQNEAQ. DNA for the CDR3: TGTGCCAGCAGCTTAGGGGTGGCGGCGCAGATTGGCTACACCTTC. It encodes CASSLGVAAQIGYTF.

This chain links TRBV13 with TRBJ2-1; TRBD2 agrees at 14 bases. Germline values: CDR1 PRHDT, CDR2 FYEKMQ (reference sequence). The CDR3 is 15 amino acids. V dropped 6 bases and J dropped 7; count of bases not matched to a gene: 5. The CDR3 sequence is CASRVRTSGGNEQFF. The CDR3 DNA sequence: TGTGCCAGCAGGGTGAGGACTAGCGGGGGGAATGAGCAGTTCTTC.

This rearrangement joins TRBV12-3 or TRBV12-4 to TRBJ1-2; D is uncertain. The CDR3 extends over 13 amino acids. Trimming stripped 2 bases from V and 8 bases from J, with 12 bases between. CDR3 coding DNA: TGTGCCAGCAGTTTATCGAGGGCGCGGGGCTACACCTTC. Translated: CASSLSRARGYTF.

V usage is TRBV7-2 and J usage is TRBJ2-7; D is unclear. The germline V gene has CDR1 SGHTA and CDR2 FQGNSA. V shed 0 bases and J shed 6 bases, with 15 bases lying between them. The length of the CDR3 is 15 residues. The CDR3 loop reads CASSLAHIQAPEQYF. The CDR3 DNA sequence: TGTGCCAGCAGCTTAGCTCATATCCAGGCCCCCGAGCAGTACTTC.

The CDR3 DNA reads as TGTGCCAGCAGCCAAAGGGACAGGGCTGGGGGCTACACCTTC. It encodes CASSQRDRAGGYTF. The V and J genes are TRBV3-1 (or the pseudogene TRBV3-2) and TRBJ1-2, with 9 positions matching TRBD1. Germline assignment: CDR1 LGHDT and CDR2 YNNKEL (reference sequence). The CDR3 contains 14 residues. V shed 2 bases, J shed 8 bases, and the junction held 6 bases outside the gene matches.

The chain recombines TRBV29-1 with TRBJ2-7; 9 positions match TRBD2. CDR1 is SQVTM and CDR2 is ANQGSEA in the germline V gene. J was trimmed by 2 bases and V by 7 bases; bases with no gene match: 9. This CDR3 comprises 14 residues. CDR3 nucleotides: TGCAGCGGAGTAGCGGGGGTCCCTCCCTACGAGCAGTACTTC. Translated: CSGVAGVPPYEQYF.

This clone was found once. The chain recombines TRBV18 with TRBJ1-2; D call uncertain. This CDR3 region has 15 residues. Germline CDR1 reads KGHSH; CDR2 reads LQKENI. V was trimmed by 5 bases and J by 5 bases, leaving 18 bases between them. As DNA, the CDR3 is TGTGCCAGCTCAGGAACAGACCGAACTTCATATGGCTACACCTTC. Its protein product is CASSGTDRTSYGYTF.

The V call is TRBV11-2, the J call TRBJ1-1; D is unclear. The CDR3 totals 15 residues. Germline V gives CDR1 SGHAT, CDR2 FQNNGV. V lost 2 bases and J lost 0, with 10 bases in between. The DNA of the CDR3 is TGTGCCAGCAGCTTAAGGTCCGGAGTGAACACTGAAGCTTTCTTT. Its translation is CASSLRSGVNTEAFF.

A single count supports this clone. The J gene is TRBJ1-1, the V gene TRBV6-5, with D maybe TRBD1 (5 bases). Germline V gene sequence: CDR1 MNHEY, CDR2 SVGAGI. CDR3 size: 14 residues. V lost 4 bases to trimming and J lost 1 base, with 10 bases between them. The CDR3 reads CASSWGRSNTEAFF. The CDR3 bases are TGTGCCAGCAGTTGGGGACGGTCGAACACTGAAGCTTTCTTT.

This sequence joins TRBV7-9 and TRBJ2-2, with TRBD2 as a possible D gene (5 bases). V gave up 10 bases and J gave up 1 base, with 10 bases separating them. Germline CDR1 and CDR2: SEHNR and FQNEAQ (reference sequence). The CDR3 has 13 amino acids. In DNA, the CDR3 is TGTGCCACCGGACTCATGAACACCGGGGAGCTGTTTTTT. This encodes CATGLMNTGELFF.

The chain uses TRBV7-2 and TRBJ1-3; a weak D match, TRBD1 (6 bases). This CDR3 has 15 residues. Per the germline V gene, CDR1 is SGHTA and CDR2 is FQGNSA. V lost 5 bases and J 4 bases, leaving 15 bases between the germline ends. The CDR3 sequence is CASSPEGVPGNTIYF. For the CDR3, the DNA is TGTGCCAGCAGCCCAGAGGGGGTGCCGGGAAACACCATATATTTT.

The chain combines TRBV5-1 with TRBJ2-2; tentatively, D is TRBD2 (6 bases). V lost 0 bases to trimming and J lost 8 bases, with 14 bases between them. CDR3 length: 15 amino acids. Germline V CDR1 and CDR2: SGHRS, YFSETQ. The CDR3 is CASSLASGERGELFF. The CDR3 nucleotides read TGCGCCAGCAGCTTGGCCTCGGGGGAACGGGGGGAGCTGTTTTTT.

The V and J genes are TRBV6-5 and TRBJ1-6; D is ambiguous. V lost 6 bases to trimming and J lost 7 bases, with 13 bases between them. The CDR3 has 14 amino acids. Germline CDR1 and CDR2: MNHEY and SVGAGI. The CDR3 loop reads CASRGGGTNSPLHF. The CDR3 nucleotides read TGTGCCAGCAGGGGTGGCGGAACAAATTCACCCCTCCACTTT.